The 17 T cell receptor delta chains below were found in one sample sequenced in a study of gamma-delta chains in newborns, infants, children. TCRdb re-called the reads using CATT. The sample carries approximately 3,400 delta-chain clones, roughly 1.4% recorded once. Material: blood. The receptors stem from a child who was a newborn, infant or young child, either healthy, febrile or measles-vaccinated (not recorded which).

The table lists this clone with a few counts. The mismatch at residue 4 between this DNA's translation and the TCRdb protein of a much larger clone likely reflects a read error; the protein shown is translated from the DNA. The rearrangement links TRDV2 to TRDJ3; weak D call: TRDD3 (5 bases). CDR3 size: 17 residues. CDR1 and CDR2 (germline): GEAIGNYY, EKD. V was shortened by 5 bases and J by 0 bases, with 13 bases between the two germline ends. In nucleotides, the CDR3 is TGTGCCTGTGTCCGGGGAAAAAGCTCCTGGGACACCCGACAGATGTTTTTC. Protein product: CACVRGKSSWDTRQMFF.

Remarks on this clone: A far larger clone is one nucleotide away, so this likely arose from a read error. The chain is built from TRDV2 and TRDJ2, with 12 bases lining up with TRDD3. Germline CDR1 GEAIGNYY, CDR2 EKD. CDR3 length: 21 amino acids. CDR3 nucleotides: TGTGCCCGTGACTCCATCCCATCACTGGGGGATACAGGGGTGTTGACAGCACAACTCTTCTTT. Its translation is CARDSIPSLGDTGVLTAQLFF.

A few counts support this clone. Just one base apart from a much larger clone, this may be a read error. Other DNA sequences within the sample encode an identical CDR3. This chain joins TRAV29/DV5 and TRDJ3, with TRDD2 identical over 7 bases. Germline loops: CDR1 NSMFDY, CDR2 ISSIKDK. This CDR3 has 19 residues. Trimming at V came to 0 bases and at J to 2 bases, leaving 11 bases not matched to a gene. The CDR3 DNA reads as TGTGCAGCAAGCGCGCTTCTACTTCCTAGCCCCTGGGACACCCGACAGATGTTTTTC. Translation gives CAASALLLPSPWDTRQMFF. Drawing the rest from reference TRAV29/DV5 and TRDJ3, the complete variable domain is DQQVKQNSPSLSVQEGRISILNCDYTNSMFDYFLWYKKYPAEGPTFLISISSIKDKNEDGRFTVFLNKSAKHLSLHIVPSQPGDSAVYFCAASALLLPSPWDTRQMFFGTGIKLFVEP.

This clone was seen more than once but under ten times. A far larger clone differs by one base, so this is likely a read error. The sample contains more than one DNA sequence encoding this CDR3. DNA for the CDR3: TGTGCCTGTGACTGGGGGATACGCCGGAGCTCCTGGGACACCCGACAGATGTTTTTC. This encodes CACDWGIRRSSWDTRQMFF. This chain uses TRDV2 with TRDJ3; 11 nucleotides match TRDD3. The ends lost 3 bases at V and 0 bases at J; junction bases unmatched: 6. Looked up from germline, CDR1 is GEAIGNYY and CDR2 is EKD. This CDR3 has 19 amino acids.

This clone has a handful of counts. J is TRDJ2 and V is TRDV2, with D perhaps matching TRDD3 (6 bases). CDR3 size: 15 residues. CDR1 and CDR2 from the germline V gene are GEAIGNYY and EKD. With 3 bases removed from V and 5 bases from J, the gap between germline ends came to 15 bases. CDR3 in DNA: TGTGCCTGTGACGGGAGGGGGAGCACAACAGCACAACTCTTCTTT. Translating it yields CACDGRGSTTAQLFF.

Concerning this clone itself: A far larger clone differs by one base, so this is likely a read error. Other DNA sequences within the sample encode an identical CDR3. CDR3 nucleotides: TGTGCCTGTGACCTACTGGGGGATACGGCACAACTATTCTTT. Protein product: CACDLLGDTAQLFF. The chain employs TRDV2 and TRDJ2; TRDD3 matches 13 bases. The CDR3 has 14 amino acids. Per the germline V gene, CDR1 is GEAIGNYY and CDR2 is EKD.

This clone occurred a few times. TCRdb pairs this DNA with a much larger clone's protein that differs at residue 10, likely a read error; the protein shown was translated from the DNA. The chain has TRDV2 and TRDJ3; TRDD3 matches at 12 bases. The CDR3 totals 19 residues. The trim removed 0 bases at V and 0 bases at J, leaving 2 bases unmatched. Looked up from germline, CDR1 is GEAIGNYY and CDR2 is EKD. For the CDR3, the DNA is TGTGCCTGTGACACCGTACTGGGGGATACCTCCTGGGACACCCGACAGATGTTTTTC. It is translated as CACDTVLGDTSWDTRQMFF.

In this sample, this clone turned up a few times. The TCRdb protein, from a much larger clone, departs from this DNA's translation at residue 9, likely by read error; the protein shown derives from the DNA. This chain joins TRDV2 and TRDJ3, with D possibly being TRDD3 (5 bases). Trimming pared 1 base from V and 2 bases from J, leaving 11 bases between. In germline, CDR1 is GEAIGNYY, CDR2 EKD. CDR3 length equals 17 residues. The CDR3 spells CACDTLGSPWDTRQMFF. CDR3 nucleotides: TGTGCCTGTGACACGCTGGGAAGCCCCTGGGACACCCGACAGATGTTTTTC.

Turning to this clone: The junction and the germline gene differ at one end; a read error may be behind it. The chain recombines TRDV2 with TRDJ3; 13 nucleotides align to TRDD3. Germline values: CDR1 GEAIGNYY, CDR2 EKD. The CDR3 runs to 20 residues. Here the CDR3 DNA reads TGTGCCTGCGATAAACTGGGGGATACGCTTAACTCCTGGGACACCCGGCAGATGTTTTTC. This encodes CACDKLGDTLNSWDTRQMFF.

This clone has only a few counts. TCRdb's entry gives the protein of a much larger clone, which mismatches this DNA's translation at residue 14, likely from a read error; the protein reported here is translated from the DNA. CDR3 sequence (DNA): TGTGCCTGTGACCGGGGAAAAAGCTCCTGGGACACCCGACGGATGTTTTTC. Translated, it gives CACDRGKSSWDTRRMFF. The chain uses TRDV2 and TRDJ3; a weak D match, TRDD3 (5 bases). The CDR3 sequence is 17 residues long. Germline CDR1 is GEAIGNYY and CDR2 is EKD.

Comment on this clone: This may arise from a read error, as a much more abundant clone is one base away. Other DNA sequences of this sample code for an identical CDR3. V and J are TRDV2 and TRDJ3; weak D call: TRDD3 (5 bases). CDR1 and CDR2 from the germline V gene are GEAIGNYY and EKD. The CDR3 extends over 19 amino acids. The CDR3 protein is CACDTVLDPSSWDTRQMFF. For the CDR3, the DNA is TGCGCCTGTGACACCGTACTGGACCCCAGCTCCTGGGACACCCGACAGATGTTTTTC.

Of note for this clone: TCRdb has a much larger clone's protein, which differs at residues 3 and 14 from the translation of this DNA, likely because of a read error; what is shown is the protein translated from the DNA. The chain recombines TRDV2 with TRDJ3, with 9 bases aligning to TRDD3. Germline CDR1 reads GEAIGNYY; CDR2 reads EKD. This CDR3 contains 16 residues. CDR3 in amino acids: CARDWGSSWDTRQVFF. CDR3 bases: TGTGCCCGTGACTGGGGGAGCTCCTGGGACACCCGACAGGTGTTTTTC.

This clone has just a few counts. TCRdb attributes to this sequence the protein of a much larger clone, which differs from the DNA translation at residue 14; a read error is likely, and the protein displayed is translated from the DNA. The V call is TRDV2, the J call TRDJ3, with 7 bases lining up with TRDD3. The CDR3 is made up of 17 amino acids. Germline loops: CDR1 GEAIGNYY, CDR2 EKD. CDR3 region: CACDTLGDSWDTRHMFF. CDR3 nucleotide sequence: TGTGCCTGTGACACCTTGGGGGACTCCTGGGACACCCGACATATGTTTTTC.

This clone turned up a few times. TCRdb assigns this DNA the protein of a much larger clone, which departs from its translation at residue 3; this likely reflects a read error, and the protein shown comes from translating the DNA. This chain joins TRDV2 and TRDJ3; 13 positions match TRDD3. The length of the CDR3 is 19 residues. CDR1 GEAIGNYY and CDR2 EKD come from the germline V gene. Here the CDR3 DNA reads TGTGCCTTTGACCTACTGGGGGATACGAGCTCCTGGGACACCCGACAGATGTTCTTC. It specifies CAFDLLGDTSSWDTRQMFF.

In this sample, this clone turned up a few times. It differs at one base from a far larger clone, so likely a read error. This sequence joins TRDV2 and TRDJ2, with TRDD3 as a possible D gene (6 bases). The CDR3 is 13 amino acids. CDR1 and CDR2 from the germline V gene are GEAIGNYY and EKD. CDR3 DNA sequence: TGTGCCCGTGACACCTGGGGGACAGCACAACTCTTCTTT. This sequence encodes CARDTWGTAQLFF.

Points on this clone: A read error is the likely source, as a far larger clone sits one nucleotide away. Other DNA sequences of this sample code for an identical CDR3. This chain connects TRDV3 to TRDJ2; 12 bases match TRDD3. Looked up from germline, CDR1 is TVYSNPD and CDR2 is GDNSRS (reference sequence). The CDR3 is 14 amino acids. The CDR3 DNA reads TGTGCCTTACTGGGGGATACTTTGACAGCACAGCTCTTCTTT. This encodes CALLGDTLTAQLFF.

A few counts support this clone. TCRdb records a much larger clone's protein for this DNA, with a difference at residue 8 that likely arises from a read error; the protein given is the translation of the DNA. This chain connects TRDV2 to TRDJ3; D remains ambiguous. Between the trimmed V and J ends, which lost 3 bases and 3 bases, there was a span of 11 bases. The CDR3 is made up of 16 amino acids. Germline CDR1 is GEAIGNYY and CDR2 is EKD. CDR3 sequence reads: CACDGGGCWDTRQMFF. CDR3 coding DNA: TGTGCCTGTGACGGCGGAGGATGCTGGGACACCCGACAGATGTTTTTC.